This T cell receptor (beta chain) was captured in a study of T-cell memory formation after mild COVID-19. This clonotype is a singleton in its sample. TCRdb passed the 5' RACE reads through MiXCR, listing each CDR3 protein once. The sample includes 450,000 to 650,000 distinct CDR3 sequences, roughly 21% of them seen just once. The germline V gene encodes CDR1 DFQATT and CDR2 SNEGSKA (reference sequence). Germline trimming cut 6 bases from V and 4 bases from J; bases unmatched to any gene: 5. The CDR3 extends over 13 amino acids. The chain couples TRBV20-1 to TRBJ1-5; TRBD1 agrees at 8 bases. Sequencing input: PBMCs or a T cell subset sorted from them (not recorded which). This TCR derives from an adult woman who had mild COVID-19 (a few samples of this study predate the infection). Cell type and time point are not known. This chain's CDR3 is CSAQRTGNQPQHF. The DNA for the CDR3 is TGCAGTGCCCAAAGGACAGGGAATCAGCCCCAGCATTTT.